Sequencing of this TCR beta chain was carried out in a study of response to subunit inactivated influenza vaccine. TCRdb re-analysed the RT-PCR reads in MiXCR, keeping a single row per CDR3 protein. Among some 500,000 distinct CDR3 sequences listed, more than 15% were seen once. The germline V and J ends were trimmed by 5 bases and 1 base, with 11 bases remaining between them. CDR3 length equals 15 residues. Germline values: CDR1 SGHVS, CDR2 FQNEAQ. The chain uses TRBV7-8 and TRBJ2-2, with D unresolved. This sequence was found in a man aged 50 to 69 who received an inactivated influenza vaccine. The material sequenced was CD4+ T cells sorted from PBMCs, taken approximately 25 months after vaccination. The CDR3 DNA is TGTGCCAGCAGCACAAGGCGAGTGAACACCGGGGAGCTGTTTTTT. Its protein is CASSTRRVNTGELFF.